In this sample, the clone carrying this T cell receptor beta chain is medium-sized. CDR1 is MRHNA, CDR2 SNTAGT, per germline. V dropped 3 bases and J dropped 11 bases, with 16 bases sitting between them. There are 14 residues in the CDR3. This specimen comes from a study of T cell responses to AZD1222 COVID-19 vaccine. Measured with immunoSEQ multiplex PCR; TCRdb has only the in-frame clones, and not every one. The sample shows roughly 30,000 clones, about 84% of them seen only once. The TCR originated in an adult who received the AZD1222 COVID-19 vaccine. The chain links TRBV6-4 to TRBJ1-4, with a possible D match to TRBD1 (5 bases). The source was peripheral blood, collected 28 days after the second AZD1222 dose. The CDR3 bases are TGTGCCAGCAGTGAAACAGCGAGTGGGGGGAAACTGTTTTTT. Translating gives CASSETASGGKLFF.